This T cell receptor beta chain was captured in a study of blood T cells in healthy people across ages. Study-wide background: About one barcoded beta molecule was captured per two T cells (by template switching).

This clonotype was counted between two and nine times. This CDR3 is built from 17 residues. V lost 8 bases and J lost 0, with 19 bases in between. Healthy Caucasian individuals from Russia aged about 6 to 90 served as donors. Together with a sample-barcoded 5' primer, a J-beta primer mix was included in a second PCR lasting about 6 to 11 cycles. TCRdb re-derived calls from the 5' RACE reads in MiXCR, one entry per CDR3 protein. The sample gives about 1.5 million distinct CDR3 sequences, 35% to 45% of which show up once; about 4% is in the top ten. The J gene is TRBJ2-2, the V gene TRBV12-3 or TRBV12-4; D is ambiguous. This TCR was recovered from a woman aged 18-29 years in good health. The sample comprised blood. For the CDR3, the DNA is TGTGCCAGCGGCTCCTTTGGCAGGTCTACGAACACCGGGGAGCTGTTTTTT. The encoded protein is CASGSFGRSTNTGELFF.